The 8 T cell receptor beta chains in this list originate from one sample, sequenced in a study of blood T cells in healthy people across ages. Next came a second PCR, run for about 6 to 11 cycles, which used a sample-barcoded 5' primer along with a J-beta primer mix. TCRdb re-derived calls from the 5' RACE reads in MiXCR, one entry per CDR3 protein. The data hold fewer than 800,000 distinct CDR3 sequences, with under 25% observed a single time. The sequenced material came from blood. These receptors were collected from a man between 65 and 80 years old in good health.

This chain links TRBV11-2 with TRBJ2-4; perhaps TRBD1 as D (6 bases). Trimming took off 8 bases at V and 4 bases at J, with 15 bases between the two ends. The CDR3 is 14 amino acids. Looked up from germline, CDR1 is SGHAT and CDR2 is FQNNGV. CDR3 bases: TGTGCCAGCGGCCTGGCAGGGGCGAAAAACATTCAGTACTTC. As protein: CASGLAGAKNIQYF.

The V gene is TRBV29-1, the J gene TRBJ1-1; 7 bases are shared with TRBD1. With 4 bases clipped from V and 7 bases from J, the junction kept 9 bases outside the gene matches. This CDR3 spans 13 amino acids. Germline values: CDR1 SQVTM, CDR2 ANQGSEA. DNA of the CDR3: TGCAGCGTTGTAGGGGGCGCCTTCGGTGAAGCTTTCTTT. Its protein product is CSVVGGAFGEAFF.

V gene TRBV20-1 combines with J gene TRBJ2-5; D may be TRBD2 (6 bases). Germline V gene lookup returns CDR1 DFQATT and CDR2 SNEGSKA (reference sequence). The CDR3 is 15 residues long. V dropped 0 bases and J dropped 3 bases, with 14 bases sitting between them. The CDR3 DNA reads as TGCAGTGCTAGAGATGAGGCTAGCGTGAAAGAGACCCAGTACTTC. Protein product: CSARDEASVKETQYF.

This chain links TRBV29-1 with TRBJ1-1; D might be TRBD1 (5 bases). The CDR3 extends over 14 amino acids. The V end lost 8 bases, the J end lost 6 bases, and 22 bases lay between the germline ends. Per the germline V gene, CDR1 is SQVTM and CDR2 is ANQGSEA. The DNA of the CDR3 is TGCAGCCTCACCGGTGGGGGGTCGTTCGCTGAAGCTTTCTTT. This sequence encodes CSLTGGGSFAEAFF.

This clonotype has ten or more counts. V gene TRBV29-1 combines with J gene TRBJ1-3, with D possibly matching TRBD1 (6 bases). Trimming removed 7 bases at V and 3 bases at J, with 10 bases between. This CDR3 spans 12 amino acids. Germline V gives CDR1 SQVTM, CDR2 ANQGSEA. As DNA, the CDR3 is TGCAGCGCCAGGGGAAATGGAAACACCATATATTTT. Protein: CSARGNGNTIYF.

The genes are TRBV2 and TRBJ2-5; a weak D match, TRBD2 (6 bases). V was clipped by 6 bases and J by 4 bases, with 15 bases between them. In germline, CDR1 is SNHLY, CDR2 FYNNEI. The CDR3 has 14 residues. The chain's CDR3 is CASSGSGVGETQYF. The CDR3 nucleotides read TGTGCCAGCAGCGGGTCGGGGGTAGGAGAGACCCAGTACTTC.

For this clonotype: One base away lies a much larger clone, so this may be a sequencing read error. This chain connects TRBV29-1 to TRBJ2-1; 9 bases are a match to TRBD2. The J call is uncertain, as TRBJ2-5 better fits the DNA end. Germline assignment: CDR1 SQVTM and CDR2 ANQGSEA. The CDR3 contains 12 residues. CDR3 sequence (DNA): TGCAGCATTAGCGGGAGTTTAGAGACCCAGTACTTC. It yields the protein CSISGSLETQYF.

The chain joins TRBV20-1 to TRBJ1-2, with unresolved D. In germline, CDR1 is DFQATT, CDR2 SNEGSKA (reference sequence). The CDR3 is made up of 14 amino acids. Trimming removed 3 bases at V and 0 bases at J, with 11 bases between. The CDR3 DNA sequence: TGCAGTGCTAGCTGGCCCCAAACTAACTATGGCTACACCTTC. Protein sequence: CSASWPQTNYGYTF.